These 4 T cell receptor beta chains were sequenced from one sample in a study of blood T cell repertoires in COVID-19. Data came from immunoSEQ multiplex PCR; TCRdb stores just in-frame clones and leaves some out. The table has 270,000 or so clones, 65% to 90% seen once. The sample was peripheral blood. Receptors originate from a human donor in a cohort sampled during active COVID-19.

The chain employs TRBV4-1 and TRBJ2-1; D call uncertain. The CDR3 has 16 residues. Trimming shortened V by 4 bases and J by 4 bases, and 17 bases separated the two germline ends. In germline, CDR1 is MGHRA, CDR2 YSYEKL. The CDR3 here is CASSPMRGERYNEQFF. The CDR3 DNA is TGCGCCAGCAGCCCGATGCGAGGTGAAAGGTACAATGAGCAGTTCTTC.

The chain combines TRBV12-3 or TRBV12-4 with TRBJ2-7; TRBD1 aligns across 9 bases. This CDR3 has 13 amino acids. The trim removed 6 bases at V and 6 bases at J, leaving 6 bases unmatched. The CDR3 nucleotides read TGTGCCAGCAGCGGGACAGGGCTTTCCGAGCAGTACTTC. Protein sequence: CASSGTGLSEQYF.

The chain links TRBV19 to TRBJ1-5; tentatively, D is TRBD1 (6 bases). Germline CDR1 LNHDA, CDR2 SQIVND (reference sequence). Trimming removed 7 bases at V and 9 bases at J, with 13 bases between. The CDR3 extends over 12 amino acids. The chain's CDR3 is CASNRVGGPQHF. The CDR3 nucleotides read TGTGCCAGTAACAGGGTTGGCGGGCCCCAGCATTTT. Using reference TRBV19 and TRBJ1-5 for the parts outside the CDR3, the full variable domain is DGGITQSPKYLFRKEGQNVTLSCEQNLNHDAMYWYRQDPGQGLRLIYYSQIVNDFQKGDIAEGYSVSREKKESFPLTVTSAQKNPTAFYLCASNRVGGPQHFGDGTRLSIL.

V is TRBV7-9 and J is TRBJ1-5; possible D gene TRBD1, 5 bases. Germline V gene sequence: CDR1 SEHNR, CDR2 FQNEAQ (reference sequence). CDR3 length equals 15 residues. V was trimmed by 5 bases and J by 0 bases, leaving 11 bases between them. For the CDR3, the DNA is TGTGCCAGCAGCGACCAGGGTAATAGCAATCAGCCCCAGCATTTT. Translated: CASSDQGNSNQPQHF.